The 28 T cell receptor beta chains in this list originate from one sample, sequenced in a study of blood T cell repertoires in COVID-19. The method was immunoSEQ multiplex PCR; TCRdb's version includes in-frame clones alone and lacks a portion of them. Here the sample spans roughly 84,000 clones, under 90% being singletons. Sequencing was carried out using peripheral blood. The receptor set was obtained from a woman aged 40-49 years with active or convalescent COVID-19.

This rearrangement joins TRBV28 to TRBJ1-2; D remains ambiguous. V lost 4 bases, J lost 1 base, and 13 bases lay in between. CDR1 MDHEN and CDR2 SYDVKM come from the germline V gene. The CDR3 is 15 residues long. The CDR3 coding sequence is TGTGCCAGCAGTTCGGCCCCGGAGGTTAACTATGGCTACACCTTC. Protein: CASSSAPEVNYGYTF.

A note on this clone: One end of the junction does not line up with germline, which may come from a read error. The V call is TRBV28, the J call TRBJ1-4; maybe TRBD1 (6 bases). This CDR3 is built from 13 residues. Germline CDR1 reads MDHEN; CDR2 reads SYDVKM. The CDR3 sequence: CASTPNGAGDYRF. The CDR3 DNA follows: TGTGCCAGCACCCCCAACGGTGCAGGGGACTATAGGTTT.

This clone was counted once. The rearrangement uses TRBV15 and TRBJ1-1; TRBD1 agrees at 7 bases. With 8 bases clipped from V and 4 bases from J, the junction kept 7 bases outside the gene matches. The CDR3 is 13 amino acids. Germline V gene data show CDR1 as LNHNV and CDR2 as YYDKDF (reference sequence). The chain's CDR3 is CATQGVRSTEAFF. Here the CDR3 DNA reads TGTGCCACCCAGGGGGTTCGGAGCACTGAAGCTTTCTTT.

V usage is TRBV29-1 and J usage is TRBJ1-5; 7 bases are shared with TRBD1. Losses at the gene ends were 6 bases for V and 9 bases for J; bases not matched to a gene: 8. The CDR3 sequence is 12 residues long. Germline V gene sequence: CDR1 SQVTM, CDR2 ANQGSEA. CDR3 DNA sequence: TGCAGCGTCCGGGACAGCCCGGGGCCCCAGCATTTT. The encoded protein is CSVRDSPGPQHF.

CDR3 loop: CASSHEWDQGYYGYTF. The CDR3, as DNA: TGTGCCAGCAGCCATGAATGGGATCAGGGATACTATGGCTACACCTTC. V usage is TRBV3-1 (or the pseudogene TRBV3-2) and J usage is TRBJ1-2; perhaps TRBD1 as D (5 bases). This CDR3 is 16 amino acids long. The germline V gene has CDR1 LGHDT and CDR2 YNNKEL (reference sequence). The germline V and J ends were trimmed by 3 bases and 3 bases, with 17 bases remaining between them.

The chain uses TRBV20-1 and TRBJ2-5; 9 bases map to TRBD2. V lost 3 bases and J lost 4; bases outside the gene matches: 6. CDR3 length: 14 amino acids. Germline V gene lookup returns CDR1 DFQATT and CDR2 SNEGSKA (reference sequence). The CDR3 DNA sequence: TGCAGTGCTAGTACGATAGCGGGAGCAGAGACCCAGTACTTC. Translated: CSASTIAGAETQYF.

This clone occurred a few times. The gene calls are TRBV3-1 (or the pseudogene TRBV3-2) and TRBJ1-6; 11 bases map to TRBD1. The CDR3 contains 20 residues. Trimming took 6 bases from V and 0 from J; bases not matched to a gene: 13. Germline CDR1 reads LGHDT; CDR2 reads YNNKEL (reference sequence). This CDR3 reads CASSRTGGKLTSSYNSPLHF. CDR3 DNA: TGTGCCAGCAGTCGGACAGGGGGCAAGTTAACGAGCTCCTATAATTCACCCCTCCACTTT.

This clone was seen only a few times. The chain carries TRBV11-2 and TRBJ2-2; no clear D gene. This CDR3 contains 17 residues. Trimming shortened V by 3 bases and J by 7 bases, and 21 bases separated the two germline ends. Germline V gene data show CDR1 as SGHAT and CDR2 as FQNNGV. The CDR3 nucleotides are TGTGCCAGCAGCTTTTCCGCCACCTCCGCGTTGGTCGGGGAGCTGTTTTTT. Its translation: CASSFSATSALVGELFF.

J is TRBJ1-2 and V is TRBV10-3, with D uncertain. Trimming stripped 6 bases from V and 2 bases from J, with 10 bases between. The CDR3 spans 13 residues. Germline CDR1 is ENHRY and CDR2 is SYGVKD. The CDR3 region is CAIRTGENYGYTF. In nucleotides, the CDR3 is TGTGCCATCAGGACCGGGGAGAACTATGGCTACACCTTC.

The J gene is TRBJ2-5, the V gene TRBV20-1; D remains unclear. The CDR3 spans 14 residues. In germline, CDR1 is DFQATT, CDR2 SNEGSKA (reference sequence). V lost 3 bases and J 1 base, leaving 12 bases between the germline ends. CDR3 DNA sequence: TGCAGTGCTAGTCCTCCTGAGGTCCAAGAGACCCAGTACTTC. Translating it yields CSASPPEVQETQYF.

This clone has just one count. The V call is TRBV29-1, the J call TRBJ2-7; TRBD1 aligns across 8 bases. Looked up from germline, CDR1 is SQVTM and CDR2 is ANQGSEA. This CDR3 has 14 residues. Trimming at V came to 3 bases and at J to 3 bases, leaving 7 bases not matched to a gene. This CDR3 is CSVEGQASDYEQYF. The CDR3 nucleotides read TGCAGCGTTGAGGGACAGGCCTCTGACTACGAGCAGTACTTC.

The CDR3 DNA follows: TGTGCCAGCAGTTCTCGGAGCAGGGGGATTGGGACCCAGCATTTT. This translates into CASSSRSRGIGTQHF. J is TRBJ1-5 and V is TRBV6-5, with 7 bases identical to TRBD1. Germline V gives CDR1 MNHEY, CDR2 SVGAGI. The CDR3 is made up of 15 amino acids. Trimming cost V 4 bases and J 11 bases; bases outside gene matches: 14.

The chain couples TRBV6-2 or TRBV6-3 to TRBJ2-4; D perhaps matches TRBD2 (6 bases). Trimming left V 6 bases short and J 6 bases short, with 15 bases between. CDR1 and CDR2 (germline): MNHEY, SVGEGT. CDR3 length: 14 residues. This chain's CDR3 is CASSRGGSGNIQYF. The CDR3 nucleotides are TGTGCCAGCAGCCGGGGAGGTAGTGGAAACATTCAGTACTTC.

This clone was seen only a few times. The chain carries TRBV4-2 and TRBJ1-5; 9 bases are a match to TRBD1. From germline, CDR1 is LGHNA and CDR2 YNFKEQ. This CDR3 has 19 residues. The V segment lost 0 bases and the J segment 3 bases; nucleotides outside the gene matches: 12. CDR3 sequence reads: CASSQDPVGTGLSNQPQHF. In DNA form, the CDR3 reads TGTGCCAGCAGCCAAGATCCAGTCGGGACAGGGCTTTCCAATCAGCCCCAGCATTTT.

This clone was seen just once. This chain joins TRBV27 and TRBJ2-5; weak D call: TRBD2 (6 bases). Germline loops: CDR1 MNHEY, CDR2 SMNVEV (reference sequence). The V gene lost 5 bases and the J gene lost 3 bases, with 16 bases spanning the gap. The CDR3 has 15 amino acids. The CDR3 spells CASSLYGRGKETQYF. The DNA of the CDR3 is TGTGCCAGCAGTCTATACGGGAGAGGAAAAGAGACCCAGTACTTC.

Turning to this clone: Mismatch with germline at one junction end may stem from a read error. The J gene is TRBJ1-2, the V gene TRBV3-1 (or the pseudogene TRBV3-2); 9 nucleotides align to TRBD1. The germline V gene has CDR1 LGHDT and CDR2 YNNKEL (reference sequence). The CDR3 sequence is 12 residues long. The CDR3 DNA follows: TGTGCCAGCAGCCATCGGACAGGGGAACGTTCCTTC. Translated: CASSHRTGERSF.

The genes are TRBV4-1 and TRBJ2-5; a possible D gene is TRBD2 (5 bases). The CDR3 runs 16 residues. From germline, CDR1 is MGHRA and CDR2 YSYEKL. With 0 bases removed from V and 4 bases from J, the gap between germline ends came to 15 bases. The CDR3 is CASSQDRLAMGETQYF. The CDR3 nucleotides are TGCGCCAGCAGCCAAGATCGGTTAGCGATGGGAGAGACCCAGTACTTC.

CDR3 protein: CAWSPGQGNQPQHF. Here the CDR3 DNA reads TGTGCCTGGAGTCCAGGACAGGGGAATCAGCCCCAGCATTTT. The V call is TRBV30, the J call TRBJ1-5; 9 nucleotides align to TRBD1. There are 14 residues in the CDR3. Germline trimming cut 2 bases from V and 4 bases from J; bases unmatched to any gene: 3. CDR1 is GTSNPN, CDR2 SVGIG, per germline (reference sequence).

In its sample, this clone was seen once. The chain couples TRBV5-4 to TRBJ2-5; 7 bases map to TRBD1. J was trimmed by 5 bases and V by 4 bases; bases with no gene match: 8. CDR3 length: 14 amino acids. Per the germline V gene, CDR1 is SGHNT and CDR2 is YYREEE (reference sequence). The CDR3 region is CASSKPGTVETQYF. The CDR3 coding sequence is TGTGCCAGCAGCAAACCAGGGACAGTTGAGACCCAGTACTTC.

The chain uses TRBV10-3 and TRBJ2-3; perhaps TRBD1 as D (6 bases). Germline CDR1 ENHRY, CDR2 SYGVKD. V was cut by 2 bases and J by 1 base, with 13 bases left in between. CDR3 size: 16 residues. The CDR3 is CAISERGTVGTDTQYF. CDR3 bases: TGTGCCATCAGTGAGAGGGGGACCGTCGGCACAGATACGCAGTATTTT.

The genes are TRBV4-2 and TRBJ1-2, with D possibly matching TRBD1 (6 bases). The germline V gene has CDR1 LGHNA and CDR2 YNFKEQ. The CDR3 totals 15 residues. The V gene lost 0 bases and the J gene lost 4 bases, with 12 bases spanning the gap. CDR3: CASSQDLGQLYGYTF. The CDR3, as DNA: TGTGCCAGCAGCCAAGATCTTGGACAGCTCTATGGCTACACCTTC.

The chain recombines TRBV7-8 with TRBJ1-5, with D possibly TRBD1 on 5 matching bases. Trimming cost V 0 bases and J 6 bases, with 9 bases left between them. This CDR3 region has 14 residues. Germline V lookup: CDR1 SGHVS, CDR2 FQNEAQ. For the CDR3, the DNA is TGTGCCAGCAGCTTAGCTGAAAGGGGTCAGCCCCAGCATTTT. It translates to CASSLAERGQPQHF.

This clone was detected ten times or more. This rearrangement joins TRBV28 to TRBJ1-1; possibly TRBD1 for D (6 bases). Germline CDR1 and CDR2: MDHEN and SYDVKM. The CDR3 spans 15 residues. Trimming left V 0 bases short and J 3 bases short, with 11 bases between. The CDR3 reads CASSLWDSPDTEAFF. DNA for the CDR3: TGTGCCAGCAGTTTATGGGACAGTCCGGACACTGAAGCTTTCTTT.

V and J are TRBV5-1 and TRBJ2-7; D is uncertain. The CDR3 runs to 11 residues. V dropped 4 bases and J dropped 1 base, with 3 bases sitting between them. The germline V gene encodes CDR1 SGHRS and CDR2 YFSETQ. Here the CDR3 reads CASSASYEQYF. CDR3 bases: TGCGCCAGCAGCGCGTCCTACGAGCAGTACTTC. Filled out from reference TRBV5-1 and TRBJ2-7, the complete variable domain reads KAGVTQTPRYLIKTRGQQVTLSCSPISGHRSVSWYQQTPGQGLQFLFEYFSETQRNKGNFPGRFSGRQFSNSRSEMNVSTLELGDSALYLCASSASYEQYFGPGTRLTVT.

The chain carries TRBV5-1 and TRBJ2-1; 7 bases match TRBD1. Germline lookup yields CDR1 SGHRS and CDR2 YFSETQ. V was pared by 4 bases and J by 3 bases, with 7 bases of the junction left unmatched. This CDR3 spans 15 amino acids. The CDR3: CASSHQGEGYNEQFF. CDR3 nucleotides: TGCGCCAGCAGCCACCAGGGGGAAGGCTACAATGAGCAGTTCTTC.

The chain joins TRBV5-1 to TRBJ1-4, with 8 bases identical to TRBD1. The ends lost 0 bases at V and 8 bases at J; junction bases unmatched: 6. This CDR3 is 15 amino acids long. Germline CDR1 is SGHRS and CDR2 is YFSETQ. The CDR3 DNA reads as TGCGCCAGCAGCTTGGGACAGGGGTGGAGGGAAAAACTGTTTTTT. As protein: CASSLGQGWREKLFF.

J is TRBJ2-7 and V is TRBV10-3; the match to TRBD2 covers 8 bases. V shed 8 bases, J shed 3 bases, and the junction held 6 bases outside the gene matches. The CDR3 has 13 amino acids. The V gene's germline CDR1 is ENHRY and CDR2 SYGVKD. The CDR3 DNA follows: TGTGCCATCTCCCCTAGCGGGCTCTACGAGCAGTACTTC. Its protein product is CAISPSGLYEQYF.

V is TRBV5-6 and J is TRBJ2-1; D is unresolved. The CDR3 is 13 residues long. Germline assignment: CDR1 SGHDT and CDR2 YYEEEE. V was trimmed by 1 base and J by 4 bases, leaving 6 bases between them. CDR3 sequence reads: CASSLPPYNEQFF. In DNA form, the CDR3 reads TGTGCCAGCAGCTTGCCCCCTTACAATGAGCAGTTCTTC.